This is a list of T cell receptor beta chains from one sample in a study of T cells expressing NK-cell markers. Reprocessing the 5' RACE reads, TCRdb reports a single entry for every CDR3 protein and omits DNA. The table for this sample gives about 440,000 distinct CDR3 sequences. Input material: blood T cells: a sorted CD56 or NKG2C T cell subset, CD4+ or CD8+ T cells, or bulk PBMC T cells (not recorded which). The receptors stem from a woman aged 18-69 years in good health. Each CDR3 is given with its conserved first and last residue.

TRBV19	TRBJ1-5	CASSIGENSNQPQHF
TRBV19	TRBJ2-7	CASSLDGGTGIHEQYF
TRBV10-3	TRBJ2-1	CAISESAQGGNEQFF
TRBV7-2	TRBJ1-1	CASRRGTAGNTEAFF
TRBV4-3	TRBJ1-4	CASSQEPTGGLGKLFF
TRBV5-1	TRBJ1-5	CASNRDGNNQPQHF
TRBV6-5	TRBJ2-5	CASSYVRGEETQYF
TRBV28	TRBJ2-3	CASNPRADTQYF
TRBV14	TRBJ2-7	CASSLPGTYEQYF
TRBV6-5	TRBJ2-1	CASSYGLGPHEQFF
TRBV14	TRBJ1-5	CASSQVNQPQHF
TRBV5-1	TRBJ2-2	CASSSGTGGANTGELFF
TRBV6-5	TRBJ2-7	CASSYGRQAYEQYF
TRBV7-2	TRBJ2-2	CASSPLGIGYSEELFF
TRBV5-6	TRBJ2-1	CASSPFGLSTHNEQFF
TRBV6-1	TRBJ2-1	CASNHPGLVNNEQFF
TRBV9	TRBJ2-7	CASSVGAGQDYEQYF
TRBV7-9	TRBJ1-2	CASSPDRLIGYGYTF
TRBV7-8	TRBJ2-2	CASRDREGYTGELFF
TRBV12-3/TRBV12-4	TRBJ2-1	CASITGTGEANEQFF
TRBV4-2	TRBJ1-4	CASSQDWRQRDEKLFF
TRBV20-1	TRBJ2-6	CSARVDNWANVLTF
TRBV19	TRBJ2-1	CATGTSGAYNEQFF
TRBV27	TRBJ2-3	CASRFGLAVSTDTQYF
TRBV27	TRBJ2-7	CASSPAGTGTYEQYF
TRBV11-3	TRBJ2-2	CASSSGQGSGELFF
TRBV5-1	TRBJ2-3	CASSFGSGGGTDTQYF
TRBV12-3/TRBV12-4	TRBJ1-1	CASLNRDRGMNTEAFF
TRBV12-3/TRBV12-4	TRBJ2-3	CASSLEVPGTDTQYF
TRBV15	TRBJ2-3	CATSRGNLAGGRADTQYF
TRBV7-8	TRBJ1-5	CASRPDGTNQPQHF
TRBV7-9	TRBJ1-1	CASSLLTGSEAFF
TRBV6-5	TRBJ1-4	CASSYSAQGNEKLFF
TRBV5-1	TRBJ2-5	CASSPYMDRGETQYF
TRBV5-4	TRBJ1-1	CASSLAWGNTEAFF
TRBV4-1	TRBJ2-1	CASSQDPREGLYNEQFF
TRBV4-2	TRBJ1-3	CASSSQGDTIYF
TRBV27	TRBJ2-7	CASSRDHGSYEQYF
TRBV25-1	TRBJ1-2	CASSEPFSGSGYTF
TRBV4-2	TRBJ2-7	CASSQERTGTYEQYF
TRBV4-2	TRBJ2-1	CASSQVVGTSGINEQFF
TRBV3-1	TRBJ2-7	CASRGYYEQYF
TRBV18	TRBJ1-2	CASSPPADYGYTF
TRBV10-1	TRBJ1-6	CASGGDRDSPLHF
TRBV28	TRBJ1-3	CASSLTESSGNTIYF
TRBV11-2	TRBJ2-3	CASSSPSGGADTQYF
TRBV7-2	TRBJ2-5	CASRVGVAGETQYF
TRBV30	TRBJ1-1	CAWSVGTSFMNTEAFF
TRBV20-1	TRBJ1-1	CSARDPGLNPEAFF
TRBV12-3/TRBV12-4	TRBJ2-7	CASSLAGGEYEQYF
TRBV4-2	TRBJ1-3	CASSQDADSSGNTIYF